This T cell receptor (beta chain) was recovered during a study of blood T cell repertoires in COVID-19. Study-level background: COVID-19 samples from acute and convalescent phases originated in the United States, Italy and Spain. T cells, B-cell-depleted T cells, or PBMCs provided the cDNA or gDNA that served as material.

Original handling: Reference gene primer amplification yielded estimated nucleated cell counts. TCRdb's table, derived via immunoSEQ multiplex PCR, lists solely in-frame clones and lacks some. V and J calls and clone size are those listed in that table; D and trimming were worked out from the DNA. The sample holds under 300,000 clones, around 90% seen once. J gave up 6 bases and V 0 bases, and 11 bases lay outside the gene matches. This CDR3 is built from 16 residues. Germline V gene lookup returns CDR1 SGHRS and CDR2 YFSETQ. V and J are TRBV5-1 and TRBJ1-1, with 7 bases fitting TRBD1. This TCR was sampled from a man in his 60s who had recovered from COVID-19. The sample taken for sequencing was peripheral blood. The CDR3 region is CASSLAPTGRRAEAFF. CDR3 DNA: TGCGCCAGCAGCTTGGCCCCGACAGGGAGAAGGGCTGAAGCTTTCTTT.